The clone carrying this TCR beta chain has at least ten counts. Its matching antigen is unknown. The source material, RNA transcripts, was used to amplify TCR beta CDR3 regions. The HTBI primer set drove a first-round RT-PCR of the TCR CDR3. TCRdb re-derived calls from the multiplex PCR reads in MiXCR, one entry per CDR3 protein. The data contain about 510,000 distinct CDR3 sequences, 12% to 15% of them singletons. The V end was cut by 4 bases, the J end by 8 bases, with 16 bases between. Germline values: CDR1 SGHVS, CDR2 FQNEAQ. The CDR3 covers 14 residues. Among the patients, aged 18 to 65, hyperthyroidism was newly diagnosed and had lasted under 2 months. These data come from a study of T cells in Graves' hyperthyroidism and ophthalmopathy. Study findings and constraints: Model predictions of ophthalmopathy came a median approximately seven months before onset. Classification by a 13 V-J model distinguished ophthalmopathy from stable hyperthyroidism. Blood held most thyroid clonotypes expanded above 0.001 frequency.

The specimen was blood. The sequence was obtained from a woman aged 40 to 50 with Graves' hyperthyroidism. V gene TRBV7-8 combines with J gene TRBJ2-3; no clear D gene. DNA for the CDR3: TGTGCCAGCAGCTCCCTCTCCAGGTTGGGTACGCAGTATTTT. This encodes CASSSLSRLGTQYF.